This TCR beta chain came from a study of T cell responses to AZD1222 COVID-19 vaccine. Study-wide results and caveats: Clonal diversity was possibly underestimated, and the donors were mostly white British, with more females. Every sample of the repertoires postdated the peak T cell response.

This CDR3 comprises 16 residues. The germline V gene encodes CDR1 KGHSH and CDR2 LQKENI. The J segment lost 3 bases and the V segment lost 0 bases, leaving 5 bases of the junction unmatched. Here immunoSEQ multiplex PCR was the method, and the copy in TCRdb shows in-frame clones only, minus some. This table holds some 170,000 clones, about 92% found once. Comments on this clone: The antigen remains undetermined.

The rearrangement uses TRBV18 and TRBJ1-5; 7 bases fit TRBD1. The TCR originated in an adult in good health. This specimen was peripheral blood, taken on day 0 of AZD1222 vaccination. CDR3 sequence: CASSPPGRGNNQPQHF. The CDR3 DNA is TGTGCCAGCTCACCACCGGGCAGGGGGAACAATCAGCCCCAGCATTTT. The variable domain in full, completed from reference TRBV18 and TRBJ1-5, reads NAGVMQNPRHLVRRRGQEARLRCSPMKGHSHVYWYRQLPEEGLKFMVYLQKENIIDESGMPKERFSAEFPKEGPSILRIQQVVRGDSAAYFCASSPPGRGNNQPQHFGDGTRLSIL.